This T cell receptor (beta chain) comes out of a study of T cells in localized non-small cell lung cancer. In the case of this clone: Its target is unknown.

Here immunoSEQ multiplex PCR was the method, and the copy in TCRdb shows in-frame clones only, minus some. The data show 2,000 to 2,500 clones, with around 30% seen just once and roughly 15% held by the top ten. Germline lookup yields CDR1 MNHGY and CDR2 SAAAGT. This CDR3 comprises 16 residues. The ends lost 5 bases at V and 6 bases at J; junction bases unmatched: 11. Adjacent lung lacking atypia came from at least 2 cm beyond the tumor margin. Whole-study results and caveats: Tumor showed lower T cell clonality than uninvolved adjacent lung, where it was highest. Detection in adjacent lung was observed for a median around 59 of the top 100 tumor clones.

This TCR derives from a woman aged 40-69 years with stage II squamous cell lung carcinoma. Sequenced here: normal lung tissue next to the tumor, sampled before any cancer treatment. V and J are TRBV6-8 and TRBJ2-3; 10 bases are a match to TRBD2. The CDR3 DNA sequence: TGTGCCAGCAGTCCCCCCCTAAGCGGGAGGGTCGATACGCAGTATTTT. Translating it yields CASSPPLSGRVDTQYF.